The 14 T cell receptor beta chains listed next were all sequenced from one sample in a study of T cell repertoires in cytomegalovirus infection. TCRdb itself ran the reads through MiXCR, one entry per CDR3 protein. The data hold fewer than 550,000 distinct CDR3 sequences, with 16% observed a single time. The sequenced sample was CD8+ T cells from PBMCs. The receptors were gathered from a human donor in good health (CMV status not recorded). Some clones in this sample may be carry-over from other donors' samples.

This clonotype was found many times. The chain carries TRBV7-8 and TRBJ1-5, with D maybe TRBD1 (5 bases). Trimming removed 4 bases from V and 4 bases from J, with 17 bases in between. CDR1 SGHVS and CDR2 FQNEAQ come from the germline V gene. The CDR3 is 16 amino acids. Here the CDR3 DNA reads TGTGCCAGCAGCTCAAGGGAAGGGGTGGGGAATCAGCCCCAGCATTTT. This gives the protein CASSSREGVGNQPQHF.

This clonotype was found many times. The chain has TRBV7-9 and TRBJ2-1, with TRBD2 matching over 10 bases. Per the germline V gene, CDR1 is SEHNR and CDR2 is FQNEAQ (reference sequence). The CDR3 loop spans 16 amino acids. Germline trimming cut 3 bases from V and 4 bases from J; bases unmatched to any gene: 6. The CDR3 spells CASSLIAGGPYNEQFF. Written as DNA, the CDR3 is TGTGCCAGCAGCTTGATAGCGGGGGGTCCGTACAATGAGCAGTTCTTC.

The chain recombines TRBV27 with TRBJ1-5, with TRBD1 as a possible D gene (5 bases). The CDR3 spans 15 residues. CDR1 MNHEY and CDR2 SMNVEV come from the germline V gene (reference sequence). V was pared by 5 bases and J by 0 bases, with 11 bases between. The CDR3 here is CASSPVGASNQPQHF. CDR3 DNA sequence: TGTGCCAGCAGTCCCGTCGGGGCTAGCAATCAGCCCCAGCATTTT.

This clonotype was picked up many times. The chain links TRBV10-1 to TRBJ2-1; 8 bases match TRBD2. The CDR3 is 15 amino acids. The germline V gene encodes CDR1 WNHNN and CDR2 SYGVQD (reference sequence). Trimming cost V 8 bases and J 2 bases; bases outside gene matches: 8. The CDR3 is CASSTAGDPYNEQFF. In DNA form, the CDR3 reads TGCGCCAGCTCGACAGCGGGGGACCCCTACAATGAGCAGTTCTTC.

There are many counts of this clonotype. The rearrangement links TRBV12-3 or TRBV12-4 to TRBJ2-7, with D perhaps TRBD1 (6 bases). Trimming removed 5 bases from V and 3 bases from J, with 14 bases in between. This CDR3 region has 14 residues. For the CDR3, the DNA is TGTGCCAGCAGTACGGACAGCAAATTCTACGAGCAGTACTTC. Translated, it gives CASSTDSKFYEQYF.

This clonotype was seen at least ten times. The chain combines TRBV25-1 with TRBJ1-1, with 8 positions matching TRBD1. CDR1 and CDR2 (germline): MGHDK, SYGVNS. Losses at the gene ends were 5 bases for V and 1 base for J; bases not matched to a gene: 6. This CDR3 is 15 amino acids long. The CDR3 protein is CASSRQGAPNTEAFF. The CDR3 region has the DNA TGTGCCAGCAGTCGGCAGGGGGCTCCGAACACTGAAGCTTTCTTT.

This clonotype has ten or more counts. The CDR3 DNA sequence: TGTGCCAGCAGTTGGGTATCTGAGCAGTTCTTC. It codes for CASSWVSEQFF. The V call is TRBV25-1, the J call TRBJ2-1; D not resolved. The germline V gene has CDR1 MGHDK and CDR2 SYGVNS. Between the trimmed V and J ends, which lost 5 bases and 9 bases, there was a span of 8 bases. The CDR3 is 11 residues long.

About this clonotype: A much larger clone lies one base from this, so it may be a read error. The final CDR3 position lacks the conserved phenylalanine or tryptophan, pointing to a likely read error. The genes are TRBV6-5 and TRBJ2-1, with 9 bases matching TRBD2. Looked up from germline, CDR1 is MNHEY and CDR2 is SVGAGI. The CDR3 has 13 residues. The trim removed 6 bases at V and 9 bases at J, leaving 6 bases unmatched. CDR3 region: CASSPSGTTEQFL. The CDR3 DNA follows: TGTGCCAGCAGCCCTAGCGGGACGACTGAGCAGTTCCTC.

The chain links TRBV18 to TRBJ2-7, with 7 nucleotides matching TRBD1. CDR1 is KGHSH, CDR2 LQKENI, per germline. V lost 6 bases to trimming and J lost 4 bases; unmatched junction nucleotides: 15. This CDR3 contains 16 residues. This CDR3 reads CASSVNPGQFSYEQYF. The CDR3 region has the DNA TGTGCCAGCTCCGTTAACCCGGGACAGTTTTCGTACGAGCAGTACTTC.

As for this clonotype: The germline gene is not matched at one end of the junction; a read error may be the cause. The gene calls are TRBV9 and TRBJ2-1, with D tentatively TRBD1 (5 bases). Looked up from germline, CDR1 is SGDLS and CDR2 is YYNGEE. The CDR3 has 15 residues. The chain's CDR3 is CASPGADRPYNEQLF. The DNA of the CDR3 is TGTGCCAGCCCTGGGGCGGACCGTCCCTACAATGAGCAGTTATTC.

The V gene is TRBV30, the J gene TRBJ1-1; the D is unclear. Germline loops: CDR1 GTSNPN, CDR2 SVGIG (reference sequence). The CDR3 runs 10 residues. The CDR3 DNA follows: TGTGCATGGGCGGACACTGAAGCTTTCTTT. It codes for CAWADTEAFF. Looking up the rest from reference TRBV30 and TRBJ1-1 gives the full variable domain: SQTIHQWPATLVQPVGSPLSLECTVEGTSNPNLYWYRQAAGRGLQLLFYSVGIGQISSEVPQNLSASRPQDRQFILSSKKLLLSDSGFYLCAWADTEAFFGQGTRLTVV.

This clonotype has a count of ten or more. The J gene is TRBJ1-4, the V gene TRBV7-8; D remains unclear. Germline V CDR1 and CDR2: SGHVS, FQNEAQ. There are 18 residues in the CDR3. Trimming shortened V by 1 base and J by 5 bases, and 20 bases separated the two germline ends. The CDR3 DNA reads as TGTGCCAGCAGCTTAGTGGTCAGACTCACCGAACCAAATGAAAAACTGTTTTTT. Its translation: CASSLVVRLTEPNEKLFF.

There are a few counts of this clonotype. The genes are TRBV6-1 and TRBJ2-7; no firm D call. The V end lost 6 bases, the J end lost 0 bases, and 18 bases lay between the germline ends. Per germline, CDR1 MNHNS and CDR2 SASEGT. The CDR3 is 16 residues long. The CDR3 loop is CASSQTFLSGSYEQYF. The CDR3, as DNA: TGTGCCAGCAGCCAAACCTTCCTGAGTGGCTCCTACGAGCAGTACTTC.

This chain links TRBV9 with TRBJ1-2; D call uncertain. The CDR3 spans 21 residues. Trimming removed 3 bases at V and 0 bases at J, with 30 bases between. Germline-derived CDR1 and CDR2 are SGDLS and YYNGEE. The CDR3 DNA follows: TGTGCCAGCAGCGCCACCCACTTGACGGAATCGCACCGACGAGCTAACTATGGCTACACCTTC. Its translation is CASSATHLTESHRRANYGYTF.